The clone carrying this TCR beta chain was seen more than once but under ten times. What it binds is unknown. Next came a second PCR, run for about 6 to 11 cycles, which used a sample-barcoded 5' primer along with a J-beta primer mix. Through a template-switch adaptor with 12 random nucleotides, each cDNA molecule received a tag. TCRdb reprocessed the 5' RACE reads via MiXCR and lists one record per CDR3 protein. Here the sample spans about 1.4 million distinct CDR3 sequences, 59% being singletons. Trimming removed 3 bases at V and 7 bases at J, with 6 bases between. The CDR3 totals 11 residues. The V gene's germline CDR1 is SNHLY and CDR2 FYNNEI. Total RNA amounts of at least 6 micrograms were extracted per sample. This entry is derived from a study of blood T cells in healthy people across ages. Whole-study findings and limits: A conclusive naive versus antigen-experienced comparison was prevented by the unsorted PBMCs. Among T cells, TCR beta diversity per million cells dropped roughly linearly as age rose.

The J gene is TRBJ1-2, the V gene TRBV2; D unresolved. The sequencing input was blood. This receptor was identified in a man between 18 and 29 years old in good health. CDR3 region: CASSDHSGYTF. The DNA of the CDR3 is TGTGCCAGCAGTGACCACTCTGGCTACACCTTC.